Listed below are T cell receptor beta chains from one sample, sequenced in a study of CD8+ T cells in alopecia areata. Generated by immunoSEQ multiplex PCR, the TCRdb table keeps only in-frame clones and is missing some. The data contain 95,000 to 100,000 clones, roughly 64% of them singletons. This material consisted of CD8+ T cells sorted from blood, taken at week 4, from a patient treated with tofacitinib. Receptors originate from a human donor with alopecia areata. Both conserved end residues are part of each CDR3. The D gene is left open where the match is weak.

v_call d_call cdr3_aa
TRBV19 - CASKVGIVFRPQHF
TRBV30 - CAWSPGSSYEQYF
TRBV29-1 TRBD1 CSVEDRGQSYEQYF
TRBV28 - CASSLLTGEHYNEQFF
TRBV19 TRBD2 CASSVGTSGAEKETQYF
TRBV5-1 - CASSLAQTYEQYF
TRBV29-1 TRBD1 CSVDGTGDYEQYF
TRBV7-9 - CASSLVPGAGELFF
TRBV5-1 - CASSSTSYNEQFF
TRBV18 - CASSPPREETQYF
TRBV5-1 - CASSLSRGRSYEQYF
TRBV9 - CASSVDASMGTEAFF
TRBV10-3 - CAISESITTNTEAFF
TRBV27 - CASSPTGSYEQYF
TRBV29-1 - CSVEGVGDYPYEQYF
TRBV7-6 TRBD2 CASSLGWWTSSPSTDTQYF
TRBV7-8 TRBD2 CASSPTSLANNEQFF
TRBV6-6 - CASSYGFVDEQYF
TRBV27 - CASSFTGTNTEAFF
TRBV25-1 - CASSPPTDEQYF
TRBV13 - CASSLGRAGTDTQYF
TRBV7-3 - CASSFEGVSTGELFF
TRBV7-9 TRBD1 CASSLEGAQETQYF
TRBV27 TRBD2 CASSLSWTAGGPGDTQYF
TRBV5-1 - CASSLALQGKETQYF
TRBV5-1 TRBD2 CASSLAGTSVSGELFF
TRBV6-6 TRBD1 CAAAAGGRYEQYF
TRBV9 - CASSVADSTDTQYF
TRBV7-6 - CASSPVVVGPLNTEAFF
TRBV5-1 - CASGLTSLRSNEQYF
TRBV7-9 TRBD2 CASSRLAGGPNEQFF
TRBV18 - CASSPPTMGGYTF
TRBV28 TRBD2 CASSLGLAGGSDTQYF
TRBV19 TRBD2 CASTSGGYNEQFF
TRBV15 - CATSSYTAGTETQYF
TRBV5-1 - CASSRTLNTEAFF
TRBV9 - CASSVDWFGSFVEQYF
TRBV27 - CASSLGPMNTEAFF
TRBV29-1 - CSVGEDNSPDTQYF
TRBV7-8 TRBD1 CASSYRGRGSYEQYF
TRBV6-5 - CASSYVGGPNTGELFF
TRBV29-1 TRBD1 CSVEPQTGAIQYF
TRBV29-1 - CSVPDSEHHYGYTF
TRBV5-7 - CATLYEQYF
TRBV13 - CASSLAENTEAFF
TRBV28 - CASSSQGTGQPQHF
TRBV5-1 - CASSLLGHNEQFF
TRBV5-6 TRBD2 CASSLDGTRRQTQYF
TRBV5-6 TRBD2 CASSTGLAGGDTQYF
TRBV4-1 TRBD1 CASSQLQGDRYSYNSPLHF
TRBV7-6 - CASSLAPGRTDTQYF
TRBV6-5 - CASSYSSRAANYGYTF
TRBV28 - CASSKLGRPYEQYF